What follows are 14 T cell receptor beta chains derived from one specimen sequenced in a study of T cell repertoires in cytomegalovirus infection (dated by TCRdb to 2018 to 2020). The data were produced on an Illumina HiSeq 1500. The raw public data were reprocessed by TCRdb itself: fastp quality trimming at Q25, MiXCR clonotype calling, in-frame beta chains only. Each record represents a unique CDR3 protein, reported with the most common genes and DNA among its rows. The sample profile shows 200,000 to 300,000 distinct CDR3 sequences; about 13% of them were found once. The ten largest account for 8.8% of the sample. Input material: PBMCs. Receptors were obtained from a human donor in good health (CMV status not recorded). Some clones in this sample may be carry-over from other donors' samples.

This clonotype occurred many times. V gene TRBV7-8 combines with J gene TRBJ1-1; D is undetermined. Germline V gene data show CDR1 as SGHVS and CDR2 as FQNEAQ. V was cut by 5 bases and J by 3 bases, with 13 bases left in between. The CDR3 sequence is 14 residues long. CDR3 DNA: TGTGCCAGCAGCGAGGGATACGGGTACACTGAAGCTTTCTTT. Translated, it gives CASSEGYGYTEAFF.

Ten or more counts support this clonotype. The V call is TRBV7-3, the J call TRBJ2-6; D is tentatively TRBD1 or TRBD2 (6 bases each). V lost 0 bases and J 1 base, leaving 16 bases between the germline ends. Germline loops: CDR1 SGHTA, CDR2 FQGTGA. CDR3 length: 19 residues. CDR3 in amino acids: CASSLTGGGPGSGANVLTF. The CDR3 DNA reads as TGTGCCAGCAGCTTAACTGGAGGGGGGCCAGGTTCTGGGGCCAACGTCCTGACTTTC.

This clonotype has just a few counts. The genes are TRBV28 and TRBJ2-7; D is perhaps TRBD1 (5 bases). This CDR3 is built from 16 residues. V shed 7 bases and J shed 1 base, with 20 bases lying between them. CDR1 is MDHEN, CDR2 SYDVKM, per germline. CDR3 protein: CASTLQTHRPSYEQYF. Here the CDR3 DNA reads TGTGCCAGCACCCTACAGACTCACAGGCCTTCCTACGAGCAGTACTTC.

V is TRBV7-8 and J is TRBJ1-6; 7 bases match TRBD1. Germline CDR1 is SGHVS and CDR2 is FQNEAQ. This CDR3 is built from 14 residues. V lost 4 bases, J lost 7 bases, and 4 bases stayed unmatched. DNA of the CDR3: TGTGCCAGCAGCTCAGGGGGACCGAATTCACCCCTCCACTTT. Protein: CASSSGGPNSPLHF. The entire variable domain, with the rest obtained from reference TRBV7-8 and TRBJ1-6, is as follows: GAGVSQSPRYKVAKRGQDVALRCDPISGHVSLFWYQQALGQGPEFLTYFQNEAQLDKSGLPSDRFFAERPEGSVSTLKIQRTQQEDSAVYLCASSSGGPNSPLHFGNGTRLTVT.

This clonotype has more than one count but fewer than ten. V gene TRBV28 combines with J gene TRBJ1-3; D is perhaps TRBD1 (5 bases). The CDR3 spans 16 residues. V lost 9 bases, J lost 5 bases, and 23 bases lay in between. Germline V gene data show CDR1 as MDHEN and CDR2 as SYDVKM. The chain's CDR3 is CASSILGASGRNTIYF. The CDR3 nucleotides read TGTGCCAGTAGCATTCTTGGGGCGTCAGGGCGAAACACCATATATTTT.

V is TRBV7-6 and J is TRBJ1-1, with D possibly matching TRBD1 (6 bases). CDR3 size: 14 residues. V shed 5 bases and J shed 0 bases, with 10 bases lying between them. Per the germline V gene, CDR1 is SGHVS and CDR2 is FNYEAQ. DNA for the CDR3: TGTGCCAGCAGCCGGGGACATTTGAACACTGAAGCTTTCTTT. Protein: CASSRGHLNTEAFF.

A few counts support this clonotype. The gene calls are TRBV12-3 or TRBV12-4 and TRBJ2-3; D not certain. The CDR3 runs 14 residues. Trimming took 3 bases from V and 2 from J, leaving 9 bases between them. Written as DNA, the CDR3 is TGTGCCAGCAGTTTTGAGTGGCCCACAGATACGCAGTATTTT. This sequence encodes CASSFEWPTDTQYF.

The chain is built from TRBV7-9 and TRBJ2-7, with 9 bases matching TRBD2. Looked up from germline, CDR1 is SEHNR and CDR2 is FQNEAQ (reference sequence). The CDR3 is 13 amino acids. V lost 6 bases to trimming and J lost 5 bases; unmatched junction nucleotides: 5. Written as DNA, the CDR3 is TGTGCCAGCAGGGGCGGGAGGGCCGACGAGCAGTACTTC. Encoded protein: CASRGGRADEQYF.

Ten or more counts support this clonotype. The chain employs TRBV7-2 and TRBJ2-3, with D possibly matching TRBD2 (6 bases). The V gene's germline CDR1 is SGHTA and CDR2 FQGNSA. The CDR3 sequence is 14 residues long. V lost 3 bases to trimming and J lost 2 bases, with 9 bases between them. The CDR3 nucleotides read TGTGCCAGCAGCTTCGGGGGTTACACAGATACGCAGTATTTT. Encoded protein: CASSFGGYTDTQYF.

The chain employs TRBV28 and TRBJ2-7; D not certain. Trimming cost V 5 bases and J 7 bases, with 18 bases left between them. Germline V gene lookup returns CDR1 MDHEN and CDR2 SYDVKM. The CDR3 is made up of 14 amino acids. The CDR3 coding sequence is TGTGCCAGCAGTGAAAGATCTTACGTTAATGAGCAGTACTTC. Translated, it gives CASSERSYVNEQYF. The complete variable domain, with remaining parts taken from reference TRBV28 and TRBJ2-7, reads DVKVTQSSRYLVKRTGEKVFLECVQDMDHENMFWYRQDPGLGLRLIYFSYDVKMKEKGDIPEGYSVSREKKERFSLILESASTNQTSMYLCASSERSYVNEQYFGPGTRLTVT.

This clonotype was detected ten times or more. CDR3 sequence (DNA): TGTGCCAGCAGCTTAGGGGCTAGCGGCACAGATACGCAGTATTTT. This encodes CASSLGASGTDTQYF. The V and J genes are TRBV7-6 and TRBJ2-3, with D maybe TRBD2 (6 bases). Germline-derived CDR1 and CDR2 are SGHVS and FNYEAQ. This CDR3 comprises 15 residues. V was pared by 1 base and J by 1 base, with 9 bases between.

This clonotype was found many times. The V gene is TRBV7-9, the J gene TRBJ1-6, with no clear D. Trimming took off 2 bases at V and 2 bases at J, with 7 bases between the two ends. The length of the CDR3 is 15 residues. CDR1 is SEHNR and CDR2 is FQNEAQ in the germline V gene (reference sequence). CDR3 sequence reads: CASSLSEAYNSPLHF. CDR3 DNA sequence: TGTGCCAGCAGCTTATCGGAGGCCTATAATTCACCCCTCCACTTT.

This clonotype showed up just a few times. This sequence joins TRBV19 and TRBJ2-5; no clear D. The germline V and J ends were trimmed by 3 bases and 3 bases, with 11 bases remaining between them. Germline CDR1 and CDR2: LNHDA and SQIVND (reference sequence). This CDR3 has 14 amino acids. The chain's CDR3 is CASSIWHMEETQYF. The CDR3 nucleotides read TGTGCCAGTAGTATCTGGCACATGGAAGAGACCCAGTACTTC.

The chain's CDR3 is CSATDLEYQETQYF. CDR3 nucleotide sequence: TGCAGTGCTACCGATCTAGAGTACCAAGAGACCCAGTACTTC. The rearrangement joins TRBV20-1 to TRBJ2-5; no clear D gene. The CDR3 loop spans 14 amino acids. Deletions cut 4 bases from V and 0 bases from J, with 12 bases between. Germline assignment: CDR1 DFQATT and CDR2 SNEGSKA (reference sequence).